The 13 T cell receptor beta chains below all came from one sample that was sequenced in a study of blood T cell repertoires in COVID-19. Here immunoSEQ multiplex PCR was the method, and the copy in TCRdb shows in-frame clones only, minus some. The repertoire holds over 250,000 clones, with roughly nine tenths as singletons. Sequenced input: peripheral blood. The receptors originated from a woman between 25 and 40 years old with COVID-19, enrolled during active disease.

The chain carries TRBV2 and TRBJ1-4, with D uncertain. The CDR3 is 16 residues long. V lost 2 bases and J lost 8, with 18 bases in between. Germline values: CDR1 SNHLY, CDR2 FYNNEI. In DNA form, the CDR3 reads TGTGCCAGCAGTGAACCTTTTTGGTCGGCGGAAGAAAAACTGTTTTTT. Translating it yields CASSEPFWSAEEKLFF.

CDR3 residues: CASSQSVRGSYGYTF. CDR3 bases: TGTGCCAGCAGCCAGTCGGTACGGGGATCCTATGGCTACACCTTC. The V gene is TRBV3-1 (or the pseudogene TRBV3-2), the J gene TRBJ1-2; D ambiguous. Per germline, CDR1 LGHDT and CDR2 YNNKEL (reference sequence). The CDR3 spans 15 residues. V lost 3 bases and J lost 4, with 15 bases in between.

The rearrangement uses TRBV3-1 (or the pseudogene TRBV3-2) and TRBJ1-6; 9 bases are a match to TRBD1. The CDR3 has 15 residues. Losses at the gene ends were 0 bases for V and 8 bases for J; bases not matched to a gene: 2. In germline, CDR1 is LGHDT, CDR2 YNNKEL (reference sequence). The CDR3 loop is CASSQDGQGHSPLHF. The CDR3 DNA sequence: TGTGCCAGCAGCCAAGACGGACAGGGGCATTCACCCCTCCACTTT.

V usage is TRBV27 and J usage is TRBJ1-6, with 9 bases identical to TRBD1. The germline gives CDR1 MNHEY, CDR2 SMNVEV (reference sequence). V trimming: 1 base; J trimming: 6 bases; junction bases outside the gene matches: 1. The CDR3 runs 15 residues. The CDR3 here is CASSLWGQGNSPLHF. The CDR3 region has the DNA TGTGCCAGCAGTTTATGGGGACAGGGTAATTCACCCCTCCACTTT.

J is TRBJ2-3 and V is TRBV19, with D unclear. Germline V CDR1 and CDR2: LNHDA, SQIVND (reference sequence). The V and J ends lost 7 bases and 2 bases respectively, with 13 bases between them. This CDR3 has 14 residues. CDR3 in amino acids: CASTPSKTTDTQYF. The CDR3 DNA reads as TGTGCCAGTACCCCTAGTAAAACCACAGATACGCAGTATTTT.

This chain joins TRBV18 and TRBJ1-1; D remains unclear. Germline values: CDR1 KGHSH, CDR2 LQKENI. The CDR3 spans 14 residues. Trimming left V 1 base short and J 11 bases short, with 17 bases between. As DNA, the CDR3 is TGTGCCAGCTCACCACTGGGCAGCCAGCGAGGGGCTTTCTTT. It yields the protein CASSPLGSQRGAFF.

This chain uses TRBV3-1 (or the pseudogene TRBV3-2) with TRBJ1-6, with D uncertain. Trimming took off 0 bases at V and 2 bases at J, with 14 bases between the two ends. CDR3 length equals 18 residues. Germline CDR1 reads LGHDT; CDR2 reads YNNKEL (reference sequence). Here the CDR3 reads CASSQEVGRAAYNSPLHF. The CDR3, as DNA: TGTGCCAGCAGCCAAGAGGTGGGCAGAGCTGCCTATAATTCACCCCTCCACTTT.

The rearrangement uses TRBV6-6 and TRBJ2-2; no clear D. Germline CDR1 is MNHNY and CDR2 is SVGAGI (reference sequence). The CDR3 contains 16 residues. Trimming shortened V by 1 base and J by 0 bases, and 9 bases separated the two germline ends. In nucleotides, the CDR3 is TGTGCCAGCAGTTACTGGCACAGAACGAACACCGGGGAGCTGTTTTTT. Encoded protein: CASSYWHRTNTGELFF.

V gene TRBV5-4 combines with J gene TRBJ1-2, with TRBD1 matching over 9 bases. The length of the CDR3 is 14 residues. The germline gives CDR1 SGHNT, CDR2 YYREEE (reference sequence). V shed 4 bases and J 8 bases; nucleotides not matched to a gene: 9. CDR3 region: CASSRTGEVGGYTF. The CDR3 DNA follows: TGTGCCAGCAGCCGGACAGGGGAAGTGGGAGGCTACACCTTC.

The chain recombines TRBV10-3 with TRBJ2-7; 9 nucleotides match TRBD2. Germline V gene lookup returns CDR1 ENHRY and CDR2 SYGVKD. V was clipped by 8 bases and J by 7 bases; unmatched bases: 12. The CDR3 loop spans 14 amino acids. The CDR3 region is CAIAPTSGPREQYF. In DNA, the CDR3 is TGTGCCATCGCCCCGACTAGCGGACCTCGGGAGCAGTACTTC.

The chain recombines TRBV6-4 with TRBJ2-7; 13 nucleotides line up with TRBD2. Germline values: CDR1 MRHNA, CDR2 SNTAGT. J lost 3 bases, V lost 4 bases, and 3 bases had no gene match. This CDR3 comprises 15 residues. CDR3 residues: CASSAGLAGIYEQYF. CDR3 DNA sequence: TGTGCCAGCAGTGCGGGACTAGCGGGGATCTACGAGCAGTACTTC.

The chain employs TRBV9 and TRBJ2-2, with TRBD2 identical over 8 bases. The germline gives CDR1 SGDLS, CDR2 YYNGEE. There are 16 residues in the CDR3. V trimming: 4 bases; J trimming: 0 bases; junction bases outside the gene matches: 5. The CDR3 protein is CASSFGLAANTGELFF. In DNA form, the CDR3 reads TGTGCCAGCAGCTTCGGACTAGCCGCGAACACCGGGGAGCTGTTTTTT.

This chain uses TRBV7-9 with TRBJ2-1; 9 bases are shared with TRBD2. With V trimmed by 5 bases and J by 5 bases, 7 bases remained unmatched. CDR3 length: 15 residues. CDR1 SEHNR and CDR2 FQNEAQ come from the germline V gene (reference sequence). The CDR3, as DNA: TGTGCCAGCAGCCCCCGCGGGAGGGCCAACAATGAGCAGTTCTTC. This codes for CASSPRGRANNEQFF.